The present TCR beta chain was sequenced within a study of technical replicates of blood from several donors. Sequencing used immunoSEQ multiplex PCR; TCRdb keeps in-frame clones, though not all of them. The sample records roughly 70,000 clones, 90% being singletons. The CDR3 length is 19 residues. The V end was cut by 2 bases, the J end by 1 base, with 23 bases between. Sequenced material: PBMCs. V usage is TRBV23-1 and J usage is TRBJ2-5; D might be TRBD1 (6 bases). TRBV23-1 falls under the ORF class, with uncertain function. The TCR was taken from a human donor in good health. Some clones in this sample may be carry-over from other donors' samples. CDR3 residues: CASSQANLISGAPQETQYF. CDR3 coding DNA: TGCGCCAGCAGTCAAGCGAATCTCATTTCAGGGGCTCCCCAAGAGACCCAGTACTTC.